The 27 T cell receptor beta chains below all came from one sample that was sequenced in a study of blood T cell repertoires in COVID-19. Repertoires were generated with immunoSEQ multiplex PCR, while TCRdb's copy carries only in-frame clones and drops some. The sample contains 150,000 or so clones, around nine tenths of which appear only once. Material: peripheral blood. These receptors all come from a woman aged 65 to 85 with COVID-19, enrolled during active disease.

The gene calls are TRBV5-5 and TRBJ2-5; the D gene is possibly TRBD1 (6 bases). Germline V CDR1 and CDR2: SGHKS, YYEKEE (reference sequence). V lost 0 bases and J lost 2, with 11 bases in between. This CDR3 is 15 amino acids long. CDR3 residues: CASSLVGGTQETQYF. In nucleotides, the CDR3 is TGTGCCAGCAGCTTGGTAGGGGGTACACAAGAGACCCAGTACTTC.

The V gene is TRBV5-1, the J gene TRBJ2-2, with 12 bases fitting TRBD2. Losses at the gene ends were 4 bases for V and 4 bases for J; bases not matched to a gene: 8. Germline-derived CDR1 and CDR2 are SGHRS and YFSETQ. The CDR3 runs 17 residues. This chain's CDR3 is CASSQGTSGLPTGELFF. CDR3 nucleotide sequence: TGCGCCAGCAGCCAGGGGACTAGCGGGTTACCCACCGGGGAGCTGTTTTTT.

V usage is TRBV4-2 and J usage is TRBJ2-3; 8 bases are shared with TRBD2. The V gene end was trimmed by 0 bases and the J gene end by 4 bases; junction bases not matched to a gene: 3. CDR1 and CDR2 (germline): LGHNA, YNFKEQ. The CDR3 has 15 residues. In nucleotides, the CDR3 is TGTGCCAGCAGCCAAGAGTCGGGGGGGGCAGATACGCAGTATTTT. This codes for CASSQESGGADTQYF.

There are a few counts of this clone. The chain combines TRBV5-1 with TRBJ1-1; D unclear. CDR1 and CDR2 from the germline V gene are SGHRS and YFSETQ. V was trimmed by 4 bases and J by 7 bases, leaving 14 bases between them. This CDR3 comprises 13 residues. CDR3 amino acids: CASSSEGLGEAFF. CDR3 nucleotide sequence: TGCGCCAGCAGCAGTGAGGGCTTGGGTGAAGCTTTCTTT.

The gene calls are TRBV9 and TRBJ1-3; 9 nucleotides align to TRBD1. Germline values: CDR1 SGDLS, CDR2 YYNGEE. The CDR3 runs 15 residues. V was clipped by 4 bases and J by 4 bases; unmatched bases: 6. In nucleotides, the CDR3 is TGTGCCAGCAGCACGAGGACAGGGGCCGGAAACACCATATATTTT. It translates to CASSTRTGAGNTIYF.

The V gene is TRBV6-6, the J gene TRBJ2-3, with TRBD2 identical over 15 bases. Germline lookup yields CDR1 MNHNY and CDR2 SVGAGI (reference sequence). The CDR3 contains 17 residues. Germline trimming cut 5 bases from V and 7 bases from J; bases unmatched to any gene: 10. The CDR3 nucleotides read TGTGCCAGCAGTCTTTCAGGACTAGCGGGGGGGCCGAATACGCAGTATTTT. Protein sequence: CASSLSGLAGGPNTQYF.

This clone has more than one count but fewer than ten. This chain uses TRBV5-1 with TRBJ1-5; D remains ambiguous. CDR3 length: 15 residues. Germline CDR1 reads SGHRS; CDR2 reads YFSETQ. V shed 4 bases and J shed 0 bases, with 11 bases lying between them. The CDR3 region has the DNA TGCGCCAGCAGCCAAAGCGGGGTTAGCAATCAGCCCCAGCATTTT. This encodes CASSQSGVSNQPQHF.

The chain joins TRBV5-1 to TRBJ1-4; no clear D gene. Germline CDR1 is SGHRS and CDR2 is YFSETQ. The CDR3 length is 14 residues. V was cut by 6 bases and J by 0 bases, with 9 bases left in between. Here the CDR3 reads CASTFGATNEKLFF. The CDR3 DNA reads TGCGCCAGCACCTTCGGAGCAACTAATGAAAAACTGTTTTTT.

Here the CDR3 reads CASSSQGNTEAFF. In nucleotides, the CDR3 is TGTGCCAGCAGTTCACAGGGGAACACTGAAGCTTTCTTT. V is TRBV28 and J is TRBJ1-1; D might be TRBD1 (6 bases). Trimming took 4 bases from V and 1 from J, leaving 7 bases between them. This CDR3 has 13 residues. Per the germline V gene, CDR1 is MDHEN and CDR2 is SYDVKM. The variable domain in full, with the rest retrieved from reference TRBV28 and TRBJ1-1, is DVKVTQSSRYLVKRTGEKVFLECVQDMDHENMFWYRQDPGLGLRLIYFSYDVKMKEKGDIPEGYSVSREKKERFSLILESASTNQTSMYLCASSSQGNTEAFFGQGTRLTVV.

V is TRBV2 and J is TRBJ2-7; perhaps TRBD1 as D (5 bases). CDR3 length: 14 amino acids. Trimming removed 1 base at V and 0 bases at J, with 7 bases between. Germline V gives CDR1 SNHLY, CDR2 FYNNEI. The CDR3 nucleotides read TGTGCCAGCAGTGAAGACAGGTACTCCTACGAGCAGTACTTC. As protein: CASSEDRYSYEQYF. The variable domain in full, with the rest retrieved from reference TRBV2 and TRBJ2-7, is EPEVTQTPSHQVTQMGQEVILRCVPISNHLYFYWYRQILGQKVEFLVSFYNNEISEKSEIFDDQFSVERPDGSNFTLKIRSTKLEDSAMYFCASSEDRYSYEQYFGPGTRLTVT.

The V call is TRBV4-1, the J call TRBJ2-3; 8 positions agree with TRBD1. Germline V gene sequence: CDR1 MGHRA, CDR2 YSYEKL. The V segment lost 7 bases and the J segment 1 base; nucleotides outside the gene matches: 7. The CDR3 totals 15 residues. Here the CDR3 reads CASTKGQGGTDTQYF. The DNA for the CDR3 is TGCGCCAGCACCAAAGGACAGGGCGGCACAGATACGCAGTATTTT.

CDR3 coding DNA: TGTGCCAGCAGCTTATACAGGTCTCTCGAGCAGTACTTC. Translation gives CASSLYRSLEQYF. The chain is built from TRBV7-2 and TRBJ2-7; perhaps TRBD1 as D (5 bases). V was clipped by 2 bases and J by 6 bases, with 11 bases between them. The CDR3 extends over 13 amino acids. Germline V gene sequence: CDR1 SGHTA, CDR2 FQGNSA.

The genes are TRBV5-1 and TRBJ1-5; no definite D call. With 0 bases removed from V and 2 bases from J, the gap between germline ends came to 9 bases. Germline lookup yields CDR1 SGHRS and CDR2 YFSETQ. The CDR3 loop spans 15 amino acids. CDR3 loop: CASSLGGSRNQPQHF. CDR3 bases: TGCGCCAGCAGCTTGGGAGGGTCGCGCAATCAGCCCCAGCATTTT.

The chain links TRBV12-3 or TRBV12-4 to TRBJ1-2; a weak D match, TRBD1 (5 bases). V lost 1 base to trimming and J lost 8 bases, with 11 bases between them. The CDR3 is made up of 13 amino acids. For the CDR3, the DNA is TGTGCCAGCAGTTTAGGCAGGGAGGCGGGCTACACCTTC. It codes for CASSLGREAGYTF.

The chain uses TRBV6-5 and TRBJ1-5; D not certain. The CDR3 has 15 amino acids. Trimming stripped 6 bases from V and 5 bases from J, with 17 bases between. The germline CDR1 and CDR2 sequences are MNHEY and SVGAGI. For the CDR3, the DNA is TGTGCCAGCAGGGCCTTATTCGGGGAATATCAGCCCCAGCATTTT. Its protein product is CASRALFGEYQPQHF.

The chain uses TRBV18 and TRBJ2-5, with TRBD2 as a possible D gene (6 bases). Germline CDR1 reads KGHSH; CDR2 reads LQKENI. V shed 3 bases and J shed 1 base, with 12 bases lying between them. The CDR3 loop spans 15 amino acids. Here the CDR3 DNA reads TGTGCCAGCTCACCGGACTCGGGACTCCAAGAGACCCAGTACTTC. Amino acid sequence: CASSPDSGLQETQYF.

The rearrangement uses TRBV5-1 and TRBJ1-3; TRBD1 is a possible D gene (6 bases). In germline, CDR1 is SGHRS, CDR2 YFSETQ. The CDR3 runs 14 residues. The V gene lost 5 bases and the J gene lost 4 bases, with 13 bases spanning the gap. CDR3 residues: CASSYRDGGNTIYF. The CDR3 DNA reads TGCGCCAGCAGTTACAGGGATGGCGGAAACACCATATATTTT.

This chain connects TRBV19 to TRBJ1-6; 11 nucleotides agree with TRBD1. V trimming: 7 bases; J trimming: 9 bases; junction bases outside the gene matches: 5. The CDR3 covers 14 residues. Germline lookup yields CDR1 LNHDA and CDR2 SQIVND (reference sequence). The CDR3 bases are TGTGCCAGTAATGGACAGGGGGCGTTTTCACCCCTCCACTTT. This codes for CASNGQGAFSPLHF.

This chain joins TRBV2 and TRBJ1-2, with D possibly matching TRBD1 (6 bases). V dropped 6 bases and J dropped 7 bases, with 15 bases sitting between them. Germline-derived CDR1 and CDR2 are SNHLY and FYNNEI. This CDR3 spans 13 amino acids. CDR3 sequence reads: CASSGTGFRGYTF. In DNA, the CDR3 is TGTGCCAGCAGCGGTACAGGGTTCCGTGGCTACACCTTC.

This clone occurred once. The V gene is TRBV4-1, the J gene TRBJ1-6; TRBD1 aligns across 8 bases. The J segment lost 5 bases and the V segment lost 2 bases, leaving 2 bases of the junction unmatched. Germline-derived CDR1 and CDR2 are MGHRA and YSYEKL. The CDR3 contains 15 residues. In nucleotides, the CDR3 is TGCGCCAGCAGCCAATCAGGGGGCCATAATTCACCCCTCCACTTT. Encoded protein: CASSQSGGHNSPLHF.

V usage is TRBV19 and J usage is TRBJ1-5, with 8 nucleotides matching TRBD1. Germline values: CDR1 LNHDA, CDR2 SQIVND (reference sequence). Germline trimming cut 2 bases from V and 4 bases from J; bases unmatched to any gene: 4. This CDR3 is built from 15 residues. The CDR3 sequence: CASSISQGANQPQHF. CDR3 in DNA: TGTGCCAGTAGTATATCGCAGGGGGCGAATCAGCCCCAGCATTTT.

This clone was seen only once. CDR3 sequence (DNA): TGTGCCAGCAGTGAATGGCAGGCGAACACTGAAGCTTTCTTT. Amino acid sequence: CASSEWQANTEAFF. This chain connects TRBV25-1 to TRBJ1-1; D unclear. The CDR3 spans 14 residues. Per the germline V gene, CDR1 is MGHDK and CDR2 is SYGVNS. Trimming cost V 1 base and J 1 base, with 7 bases left between them.

The J gene is TRBJ2-3, the V gene TRBV30; 7 bases map to TRBD2. With 0 bases clipped from V and 4 bases from J, the junction kept 7 bases outside the gene matches. CDR3 length equals 15 residues. The germline V gene encodes CDR1 GTSNPN and CDR2 SVGIG (reference sequence). In DNA, the CDR3 is TGTGCCTGGAGTGTGGGAGGGGTTGCGGCAGATACGCAGTATTTT. It translates to CAWSVGGVAADTQYF.

The chain is built from TRBV10-1 and TRBJ2-7; 12 bases map to TRBD1. Trimming took 5 bases from V and 3 from J; bases not matched to a gene: 20. Germline lookup yields CDR1 WNHNN and CDR2 SYGVQD (reference sequence). The CDR3 totals 20 residues. CDR3 bases: TGCGCCAGCAGTCACCCGGCGGGGACAGGGGGCGAGGGGCTGTACTACGAGCAGTACTTC. It translates to CASSHPAGTGGEGLYYEQYF.

The chain carries TRBV30 and TRBJ1-3, with D hard to call. Trimming shortened V by 0 bases and J by 0 bases, and 9 bases separated the two germline ends. The CDR3 has 15 amino acids. Germline V lookup: CDR1 GTSNPN, CDR2 SVGIG (reference sequence). The CDR3 reads CAWSVKRVSGNTIYF. CDR3 sequence (DNA): TGTGCCTGGAGTGTAAAGAGAGTCTCTGGAAACACCATATATTTT.

J is TRBJ2-2 and V is TRBV18; D is ambiguous. Deletions cut 3 bases from V and 3 bases from J, with 8 bases between. The V gene's germline CDR1 is KGHSH and CDR2 LQKENI. The CDR3 runs 14 residues. The CDR3 nucleotides are TGTGCCAGCTCACCCAGGATAGACACCGGGGAGCTGTTTTTT. Translating it yields CASSPRIDTGELFF. Using reference TRBV18 and TRBJ2-2 for the parts outside the CDR3, the full variable domain is NAGVMQNPRHLVRRRGQEARLRCSPMKGHSHVYWYRQLPEEGLKFMVYLQKENIIDESGMPKERFSAEFPKEGPSILRIQQVVRGDSAAYFCASSPRIDTGELFFGEGSRLTVL.

This chain joins TRBV3-1 (or the pseudogene TRBV3-2) and TRBJ2-7; a possible D gene is TRBD2 (6 bases). Germline V gene lookup returns CDR1 LGHDT and CDR2 YNNKEL (reference sequence). There are 15 residues in the CDR3. Deletions cut 0 bases from V and 2 bases from J, with 11 bases between. This CDR3 is CASSQDSTGAYEQYF. CDR3 in DNA: TGTGCCAGCAGCCAAGACAGTACGGGAGCCTACGAGCAGTACTTC.